This note documents a single TCR beta chain sequence. The investigators amplified TCR beta CDR3 regions from RNA transcripts. First-round RT-PCR targeting the TCR CDR3 was performed with the HTBI primer set. TCRdb ran MiXCR on the multiplex PCR reads and lists one entry per CDR3 protein. Among 200,000 to 250,000 distinct CDR3 sequences listed, about a sixth were seen once. The PBMCs studied were ones that came from roughly 11 ml fresh peripheral blood. Deletions cut 5 bases from V and 8 bases from J, with 15 bases between. Germline values: CDR1 DFQATT, CDR2 SNEGSKA (reference sequence). CDR3 length equals 12 residues. The data were obtained in a study of T cells in Graves' hyperthyroidism and ophthalmopathy.

The material sequenced was blood. The chain has TRBV20-1 and TRBJ1-2, with D perhaps matching TRBD1 (5 bases). This TCR derives from a man over 45 with Graves' hyperthyroidism. Here the CDR3 DNA reads TGCAGTGCTTTGCAGGGCCTTAGGGGCTACACCTTC. It yields the protein CSALQGLRGYTF.